Presented here are 23 T cell receptor beta chains from one specimen sequenced in a study of blood T cell repertoires in COVID-19 (dated by TCRdb to 2020 to 2021). Library construction relied on the immunoSEQ multiplex PCR assay. In its TCRdb copy, this immuneACCESS table keeps in-frame sequences only and misses some clones. Where compared with another copy, unresolved V genes explain less than half of these, and the others have no known cause. The sample table holds approximately 220,000 clones, of which approximately 80% were seen once. Of the sample, more than 25% falls within the top ten clones. Sequencing was carried out using peripheral blood. Receptors originate from a man aged 35-49 years with acute or convalescent COVID-19.

The J gene is TRBJ2-3, the V gene TRBV5-8; 7 nucleotides line up with TRBD2. Germline-derived CDR1 and CDR2 are SGHTS and YDEGEE. The CDR3 has 15 amino acids. Trimming at V came to 0 bases and at J to 6 bases, leaving 7 bases not matched to a gene. The CDR3 is CASSLAGRVGDTQYF. For the CDR3, the DNA is TGTGCCAGCAGCTTGGCGGGGAGGGTTGGCGATACGCAGTATTTT.

The chain combines TRBV11-2 with TRBJ1-1; weak D call: TRBD1 (5 bases). V was clipped by 4 bases and J by 5 bases, with 11 bases between them. The CDR3 covers 13 residues. Germline CDR1 SGHAT, CDR2 FQNNGV. CDR3 residues: CASSYGQGTEAFF. The CDR3 DNA follows: TGTGCCAGCAGCTACGGTCAGGGAACTGAAGCTTTCTTT.

The rearrangement joins TRBV28 to TRBJ2-6, with D possibly matching TRBD2 (7 bases). The CDR3 is 17 residues long. With 3 bases removed from V and 0 bases from J, the gap between germline ends came to 12 bases. Germline V gene sequence: CDR1 MDHEN, CDR2 SYDVKM. The CDR3 region is CASSLGGALSGANVLTF. CDR3 sequence (DNA): TGTGCCAGCAGTTTGGGGGGGGCCCTCTCTGGGGCCAACGTCCTGACTTTC. Looking up the rest from reference TRBV28 and TRBJ2-6 gives the full variable domain: DVKVTQSSRYLVKRTGEKVFLECVQDMDHENMFWYRQDPGLGLRLIYFSYDVKMKEKGDIPEGYSVSREKKERFSLILESASTNQTSMYLCASSLGGALSGANVLTFGAGSRLTVL.

This clone was seen more than once but under ten times. V usage is TRBV11-1 and J usage is TRBJ1-2; TRBD1 matches at 8 bases. The CDR3 spans 15 residues. The V segment lost 5 bases and the J segment 0 bases; nucleotides outside the gene matches: 5. Per the germline V gene, CDR1 is SGHAT and CDR2 is FQDESV (reference sequence). The DNA for the CDR3 is TGTGCCAGCAGCCTAGGACAGGGTACTAACTATGGCTACACCTTC. Translation gives CASSLGQGTNYGYTF.

The chain carries TRBV6-5 and TRBJ2-7; D is unclear. Germline CDR1 and CDR2: MNHEY and SVGAGI. Trimming removed 3 bases at V and 1 base at J, with 7 bases between. The CDR3 extends over 13 amino acids. The CDR3 sequence is CASSYTESYEQYF. Here the CDR3 DNA reads TGTGCCAGCAGTTATACAGAGTCCTACGAGCAGTACTTC.

The rearrangement links TRBV19 to TRBJ1-5; D is unresolved. V was trimmed by 5 bases and J by 6 bases, leaving 17 bases between them. Germline V gene data show CDR1 as LNHDA and CDR2 as SQIVND (reference sequence). This CDR3 has 15 amino acids. The CDR3 nucleotides read TGTGCCAGTAGTTCCCGGGATCCGGGGAGTCAGCCCCAGCATTTT. This sequence encodes CASSSRDPGSQPQHF.

This rearrangement joins TRBV2 to TRBJ1-1, with TRBD1 identical over 7 bases. The V gene's germline CDR1 is SNHLY and CDR2 FYNNEI. This CDR3 is 15 amino acids long. After removal of 8 bases from V and 4 bases from J, the junction contained 13 bases not matched to a gene. CDR3 in amino acids: CASGRDSAFGTEAFF. For the CDR3, the DNA is TGTGCCAGCGGACGGGACAGCGCTTTTGGCACTGAAGCTTTCTTT.

The chain links TRBV6-5 to TRBJ1-2, with D possibly matching TRBD1 (6 bases). The CDR3 consists of 15 residues. CDR1 and CDR2 (germline): MNHEY, SVGAGI. V lost 4 bases, J lost 8 bases, and 20 bases lay in between. The CDR3 nucleotides are TGTGCCAGCAGTTCCCCCTCCCAGAGGGGGACCGGCTACACCTTC. Amino acid sequence: CASSSPSQRGTGYTF.

This clone was detected only once. The CDR3 nucleotides read TGTGCCAGCAGTGAAGGGCACAGGGCCTACGAGCAGTACTTC. This translates into CASSEGHRAYEQYF. The gene calls are TRBV6-1 and TRBJ2-7, with TRBD1 as a possible D gene (6 bases). Deletions cut 1 base from V and 2 bases from J, with 9 bases between. CDR1 MNHNS and CDR2 SASEGT come from the germline V gene. This CDR3 is built from 14 residues.

V is TRBV10-2 and J is TRBJ1-2; tentatively, D is TRBD1 (5 bases). This CDR3 is built from 12 residues. The germline V gene encodes CDR1 WSHSY and CDR2 SAAADI. Trimming shortened V by 3 bases and J by 4 bases, and 6 bases separated the two germline ends. The DNA for the CDR3 is TGCGCCAGCAGTGAAAGGGGCTATGGCTACACCTTC. This sequence encodes CASSERGYGYTF.

This clone appeared a single time. This rearrangement joins TRBV27 to TRBJ1-1; unclear D gene. V gave up 5 bases and J gave up 1 base, with 17 bases separating them. The CDR3 is 16 residues long. Germline V gene data show CDR1 as MNHEY and CDR2 as SMNVEV (reference sequence). The CDR3 here is CASSKLIGDSNTEAFF. DNA of the CDR3: TGTGCCAGCAGTAAACTTATCGGGGATTCGAACACTGAAGCTTTCTTT.

The V gene is TRBV6-5, the J gene TRBJ2-1; 7 bases fit TRBD2. Germline trimming cut 6 bases from V and 4 bases from J; bases unmatched to any gene: 6. The length of the CDR3 is 14 residues. CDR1 and CDR2 (germline): MNHEY, SVGAGI. CDR3 region: CASRSGGSYNEQFF. The CDR3 coding sequence is TGTGCCAGCAGATCCGGGGGGAGTTACAATGAGCAGTTCTTC.

V is TRBV5-6 and J is TRBJ1-2; 8 nucleotides align to TRBD1. V dropped 5 bases and J dropped 4; count of bases not matched to a gene: 10. Germline values: CDR1 SGHDT, CDR2 YYEEEE. This CDR3 has 15 amino acids. The CDR3 DNA is TGTGCCAGCAGTCAACTGACAGGGGTAGGCTATGGCTACACCTTC. Protein sequence: CASSQLTGVGYGYTF.

The rearrangement links TRBV6-4 to TRBJ2-2; no clear D gene. The CDR3 sequence is 14 residues long. The V end lost 0 bases, the J end lost 6 bases, and 8 bases lay between the germline ends. Germline V gene lookup returns CDR1 MRHNA and CDR2 SNTAGT. Here the CDR3 reads CASSDSWLSGELFF. CDR3 coding DNA: TGTGCCAGCAGTGACTCCTGGCTTTCCGGGGAGCTGTTTTTT.

This chain connects TRBV27 to TRBJ1-2, with D unresolved. V was pared by 2 bases and J by 5 bases, with 24 bases between. The CDR3 is made up of 18 amino acids. From germline, CDR1 is MNHEY and CDR2 SMNVEV (reference sequence). CDR3 residues: CASSLTPSGGLGLYGYTF. Written as DNA, the CDR3 is TGTGCCAGCAGTTTAACCCCCTCAGGAGGGCTGGGGTTATATGGCTACACCTTC.

J is TRBJ2-2 and V is TRBV6-5; tentatively, D is TRBD1 (6 bases). CDR3 length: 14 residues. Germline V gives CDR1 MNHEY, CDR2 SVGAGI. Trimming pared 5 bases from V and 2 bases from J, leaving 9 bases between. This CDR3 is CASSRQENTGELFF. The CDR3 DNA reads as TGTGCCAGCAGTCGACAGGAAAACACCGGGGAGCTGTTTTTT.

This rearrangement joins TRBV10-1 to TRBJ1-4; 7 bases agree with TRBD1. Losses at the gene ends were 3 bases for V and 5 bases for J; bases not matched to a gene: 6. This CDR3 contains 15 residues. The V gene's germline CDR1 is WNHNN and CDR2 SYGVQD (reference sequence). The CDR3 DNA reads as TGCGCCAGCAGTGAAGGACAGGTCCTGAATGAAAAACTGTTTTTT. Translation gives CASSEGQVLNEKLFF.

The chain has TRBV19 and TRBJ2-1; 10 bases are a match to TRBD1. The germline gives CDR1 LNHDA, CDR2 SQIVND (reference sequence). The CDR3 loop spans 17 amino acids. With V trimmed by 5 bases and J by 3 bases, 10 bases remained unmatched. The CDR3 region is CASSRSRDRGVYNEQFF. Written as DNA, the CDR3 is TGTGCCAGTAGTCGCTCCCGGGACAGGGGAGTCTACAATGAGCAGTTCTTC.

This clone was detected once. The chain couples TRBV7-2 to TRBJ1-1, with a weak D call TRBD1 (5 bases). Trimming cost V 5 bases and J 8 bases, with 15 bases left between them. This CDR3 is 13 amino acids long. Germline lookup yields CDR1 SGHTA and CDR2 FQGNSA. CDR3 in amino acids: CASSLAGRPEAFF. The CDR3 DNA reads as TGTGCCAGCAGCCTGGCGGGACGGCCAGAAGCTTTCTTT.

The chain uses TRBV27 and TRBJ1-1, with TRBD1 identical over 7 bases. This CDR3 has 16 residues. V dropped 4 bases and J dropped 2; count of bases not matched to a gene: 10. Germline V CDR1 and CDR2: MNHEY, SMNVEV (reference sequence). CDR3: CASSSRGGLLNTEAFF. DNA of the CDR3: TGTGCCAGCAGTTCTCGAGGGGGCCTTTTAAACACTGAAGCTTTCTTT.

V is TRBV18 and J is TRBJ2-1; the match to TRBD1 covers 8 bases. The CDR3 is made up of 14 amino acids. From germline, CDR1 is KGHSH and CDR2 LQKENI. J was trimmed by 7 bases and V by 2 bases; bases with no gene match: 4. The CDR3 DNA reads TGTGCCAGCTCACCAAGGACAGGGATGAATGAGCAGTTCTTC. It is translated as CASSPRTGMNEQFF. Variable domain in full (rest from reference TRBV18 and TRBJ2-1): NAGVMQNPRHLVRRRGQEARLRCSPMKGHSHVYWYRQLPEEGLKFMVYLQKENIIDESGMPKERFSAEFPKEGPSILRIQQVVRGDSAAYFCASSPRTGMNEQFFGPGTRLTVL.

The CDR3 DNA follows: TGTGCCAGCTCACGCGCAGGGAATAATTCACCCCTCCACTTT. This translates into CASSRAGNNSPLHF. The J gene is TRBJ1-6, the V gene TRBV18, with a weak D call TRBD1 (5 bases). This CDR3 comprises 14 residues. Germline CDR1 reads KGHSH; CDR2 reads LQKENI. Trimming removed 4 bases from V and 5 bases from J, with 9 bases in between.

The V and J genes are TRBV15 and TRBJ1-2; no definite D call. Trimming took off 0 bases at V and 4 bases at J, with 15 bases between the two ends. Germline V gene lookup returns CDR1 LNHNV and CDR2 YYDKDF (reference sequence). This CDR3 spans 16 amino acids. The CDR3 loop reads CATSRELWAVAYGYTF. The CDR3 DNA follows: TGTGCCACCAGCAGAGAGCTCTGGGCAGTTGCCTATGGCTACACCTTC.